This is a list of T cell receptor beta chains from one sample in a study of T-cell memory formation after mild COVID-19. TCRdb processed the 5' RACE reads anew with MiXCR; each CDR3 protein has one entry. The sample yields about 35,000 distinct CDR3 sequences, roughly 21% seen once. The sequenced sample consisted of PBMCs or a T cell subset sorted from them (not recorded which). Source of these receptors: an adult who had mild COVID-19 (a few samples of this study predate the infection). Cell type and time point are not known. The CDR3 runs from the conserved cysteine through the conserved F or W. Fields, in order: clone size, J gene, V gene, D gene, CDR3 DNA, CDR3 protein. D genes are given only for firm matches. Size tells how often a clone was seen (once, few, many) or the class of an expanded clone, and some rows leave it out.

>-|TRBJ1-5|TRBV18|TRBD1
TGTGCCAGCTCACCAACCGGGACAGGGGGGGATCAGCCCCAGCATTTT
CASSPTGTGGDQPQHF
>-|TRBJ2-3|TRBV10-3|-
TGTGCCACGGATAGCGCCCCCCGCACAGATACGCAGTATTTT
CATDSAPRTDTQYF
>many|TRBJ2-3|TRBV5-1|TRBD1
TGCGCCAGCAGCACCGGGACAGGGTTTTCGGATACGCAGTATTTT
CASSTGTGFSDTQYF
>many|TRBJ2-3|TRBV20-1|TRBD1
TGCAGTGCAACTATTACCCAACCGGGACAGGGTCCGTATTTT
CSATITQPGQGPYF
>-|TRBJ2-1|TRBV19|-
TGTGCCAGTAGTGCACTAGGGAATGAGCAGTTCTTC
CASSALGNEQFF
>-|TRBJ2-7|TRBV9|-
TGTGCCAGCAGCGTAGTGTCTGTACCCTACGAGCAGTACTTC
CASSVVSVPYEQYF
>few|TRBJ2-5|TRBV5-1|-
TGCGCCAGCAGGCAAGGAGTTGGGGGCGAGGAGACCCAGTACTTC
CASRQGVGGEETQYF
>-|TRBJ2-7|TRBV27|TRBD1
TGTGCCAGCAGGACAGGGGGCACGTACGAGCAGTACTTC
CASRTGGTYEQYF
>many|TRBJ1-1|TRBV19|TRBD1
TGTGCCAGTAGTAAGACCGGGACAGGGAGAGGGCCTCCTACTTTCTTT
CASSKTGTGRGPPTFF
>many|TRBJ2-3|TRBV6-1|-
TGTGCCAGCAGCCGCTCAGGATTGACCACAGATACGCAGTATTTT
CASSRSGLTTDTQYF
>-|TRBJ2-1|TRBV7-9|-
TGTGCCAGCAGCAAACGGGAGCGGGAGCAGTTCTTC
CASSKREREQFF
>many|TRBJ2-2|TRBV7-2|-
TGTGCCAGCAGCTTAGGGACCTACACCGGGGAGCTGTTTTTT
CASSLGTYTGELFF
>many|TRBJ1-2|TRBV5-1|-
TGCGCCAGCAGCTTGGACAGCACCCTGGATGGCTACACCTTC
CASSLDSTLDGYTF
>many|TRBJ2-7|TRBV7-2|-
TGTGCCAGCAGCTTAGATCCGAGCGGCCCCAGGCACGAGCAGTACTTC
CASSLDPSGPRHEQYF
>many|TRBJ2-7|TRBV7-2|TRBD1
TGTGCCAGCAGCTTAGGATCAGGGGGCTACGAGCAGTACTTC
CASSLGSGGYEQYF
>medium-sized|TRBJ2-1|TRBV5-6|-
TGTGCCAGCAGCTTGGGGCCTGAGCAGTTCTTC
CASSLGPEQFF
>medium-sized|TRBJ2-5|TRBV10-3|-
TGTGCCATCAGTGAGTCCGAGGTCGAGACCCAGTACTTC
CAISESEVETQYF
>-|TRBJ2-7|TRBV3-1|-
TGTGCCAGCAGCCAAGATTGGGCAGGGCTCTACGAGCAGTACTTC
CASSQDWAGLYEQYF
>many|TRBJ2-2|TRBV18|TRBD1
TGTGCCAGCTCACCTGCACTTAGGACAGGATCGAACACCGGGGAGCTGTTTTTT
CASSPALRTGSNTGELFF
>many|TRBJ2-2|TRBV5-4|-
TGTGCCAGCAGCTTGGAAAGGGAGCTGTTTTTT
CASSLERELFF
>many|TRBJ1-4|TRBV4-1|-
TGCGCCAGCAGCCAATGGGCTTACGAAAAACTGTTTTTT
CASSQWAYEKLFF
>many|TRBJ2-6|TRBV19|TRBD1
TGTGCCAGTAGTGGGACAGGGGCGGCAAGTGGGGCCAACGTCCTGACTTTC
CASSGTGAASGANVLTF
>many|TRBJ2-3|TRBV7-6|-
TGTGCCAGCAGCTTGACGGGCACTAGCACAGATACGCAGTATTTT
CASSLTGTSTDTQYF
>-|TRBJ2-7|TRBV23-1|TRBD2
TGCGCCAGCAGTTCCGAGGGGGCGAAGACTAGCGGGAGTCCCATTTACGAGCAGTACTTC
CASSSEGAKTSGSPIYEQYF
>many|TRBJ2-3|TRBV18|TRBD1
TGTGCCAGCTCACCAGGACAGGGGGCAAGAGATACGCAGTATTTT
CASSPGQGARDTQYF
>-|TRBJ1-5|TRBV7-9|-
TGTGCCAGCACTCCCTCTGCGGGACAGCCCCAGCATTTT
CASTPSAGQPQHF
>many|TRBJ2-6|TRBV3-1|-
TGTGCCAGCAGCCGATTCCTTGGACGTCGGAGCTCTGGGGCCAACGTCCTGACTTTC
CASSRFLGRRSSGANVLTF
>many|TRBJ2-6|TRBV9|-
TGTGCCAGCAGCCCGAGCCCAGGGCCCGGGGCCAACGTCCTGACTTTC
CASSPSPGPGANVLTF
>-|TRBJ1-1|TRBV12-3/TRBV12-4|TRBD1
TGTGCCAGCAGTACCCAAGGGGGCGCGAGGACTGAAGCTTTCTTT
CASSTQGGARTEAFF